This T cell receptor beta chain is from a study of T cells after yellow fever vaccination. For the study at large: The fractions with low cell numbers were processed using SMART-Seq v4 Ultra Low Input. Study-wide findings and caveats: It was the secondary response that reached its peak faster, day 5 versus 15, but it was weaker. Abundant clonotypes from the bulk population could contaminate FACS-sorted repertoires.

V dropped 0 bases and J dropped 0; count of bases not matched to a gene: 4. This CDR3 is built from 16 residues. Germline lookup yields CDR1 SGHRS and CDR2 YFSETQ. TCRdb redid the calling of the 5' RACE reads with MiXCR, one entry per CDR3 protein. This table holds a few hundred thousand distinct CDR3 sequences, over 3.5% found once. Note on this clonotype: What it binds is unknown.

This chain uses TRBV5-1 with TRBJ2-5, with 8 positions matching TRBD2. The TCR originated in a man between 18 and 29 years old who received the YFV17D yellow fever vaccine. Sequenced material: PBMCs, taken 5 days after the yellow fever booster vaccination. CDR3 nucleotides: TGCGCCAGCAGCTTGGGAAATAGCGGGGACCAAGAGACCCAGTACTTC. Translated, it gives CASSLGNSGDQETQYF.